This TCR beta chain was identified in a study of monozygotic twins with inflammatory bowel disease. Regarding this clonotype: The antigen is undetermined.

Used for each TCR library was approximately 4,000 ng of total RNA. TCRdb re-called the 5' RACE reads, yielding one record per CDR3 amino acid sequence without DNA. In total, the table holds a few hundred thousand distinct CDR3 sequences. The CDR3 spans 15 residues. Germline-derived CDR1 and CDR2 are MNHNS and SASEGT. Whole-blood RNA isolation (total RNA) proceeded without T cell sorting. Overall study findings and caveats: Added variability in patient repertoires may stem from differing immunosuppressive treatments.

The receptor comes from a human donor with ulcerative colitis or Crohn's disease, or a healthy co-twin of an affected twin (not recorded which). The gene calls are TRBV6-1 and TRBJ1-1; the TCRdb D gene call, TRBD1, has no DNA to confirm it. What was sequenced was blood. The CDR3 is CASSRVQGARDEAFF.